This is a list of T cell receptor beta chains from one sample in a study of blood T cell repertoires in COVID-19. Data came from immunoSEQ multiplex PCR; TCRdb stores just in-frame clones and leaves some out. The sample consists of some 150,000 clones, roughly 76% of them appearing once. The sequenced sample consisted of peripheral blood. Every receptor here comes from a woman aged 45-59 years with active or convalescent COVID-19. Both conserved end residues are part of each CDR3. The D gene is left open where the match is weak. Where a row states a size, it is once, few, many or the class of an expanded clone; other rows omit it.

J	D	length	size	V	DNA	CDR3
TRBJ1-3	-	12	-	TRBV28	TGTGCCAGCAGTTTGCAGGGAAACACCATATATTTT	CASSLQGNTIYF
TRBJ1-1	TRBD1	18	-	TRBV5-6	TGTGCCAGCAGCAGGGATTGGGGACAGGCCTACATGAACACTGAAGCTTTCTTT	CASSRDWGQAYMNTEAFF
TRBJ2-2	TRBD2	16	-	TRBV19	TGTGCCAGTAATGGGAGGACTAGCGGGTACACCGGGGAGCTGTTTTTT	CASNGRTSGYTGELFF
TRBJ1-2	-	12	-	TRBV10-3	TGTGCCATCTATGGAGACGCCTATGGCTACACCTTC	CAIYGDAYGYTF
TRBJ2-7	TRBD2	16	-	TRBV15	TGTGCCACCAGCAGAGATCCTAGCGGGAGAACAAGCGAGCAGTACTTC	CATSRDPSGRTSEQYF
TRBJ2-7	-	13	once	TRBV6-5	TGTGCCAGCAGTTACACGCAGGGTGGCGAGCAGTACTTC	CASSYTQGGEQYF
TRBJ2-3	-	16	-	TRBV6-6	TGTGCCAACTCCCACGGCGCGGTCTGGGTCACAGATACGCAGTATTTT	CANSHGAVWVTDTQYF
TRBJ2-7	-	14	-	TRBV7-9	TGTGCCAGCAGCTTAGCCCAGGGGAGCCACGAGCAGTACTTC	CASSLAQGSHEQYF
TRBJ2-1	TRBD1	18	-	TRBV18	TGTGCCAGCTCCTCCGGGACAGGGGGTCAGGGCTCCTACAATGAGCAGTTCTTC	CASSSGTGGQGSYNEQFF
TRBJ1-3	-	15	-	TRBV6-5	TGTGCCAGCACGCACCGGGGGACCACCGGAAACACCATATATTTT	CASTHRGTTGNTIYF
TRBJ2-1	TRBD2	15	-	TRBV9	TGTGCCAGCAGCCCCGGACTAGGAGGGGCTGTTGAGCAGTTCTTC	CASSPGLGGAVEQFF
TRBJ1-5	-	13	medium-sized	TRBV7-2	TGTGCCAGCAGCTTTGGGGGGGCTCAGCCCCAGCATTTT	CASSFGGAQPQHF
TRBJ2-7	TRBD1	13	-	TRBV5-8	TGTGCCAGCAGACGACAGGGGCCCTACGAGCAGTACTTC	CASRRQGPYEQYF
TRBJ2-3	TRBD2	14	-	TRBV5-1	TGCGCCAGCTACTTGGGGACTAGAGCAGATACGCAGTATTTT	CASYLGTRADTQYF
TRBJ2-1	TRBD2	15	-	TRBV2	TGTGCCAGCAGCGCCGGGACTAGCGGAACTAATGAGCAGTTCTTC	CASSAGTSGTNEQFF
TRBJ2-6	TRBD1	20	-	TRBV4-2	TGTGCCAGCAGCTCAGGGGGTCAGACAGCGTCATTCTCTGGGGCCAACGTCCTGACTTTC	CASSSGGQTASFSGANVLTF
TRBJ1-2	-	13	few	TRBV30	TGTGCCTGGATATGGGGGCCAGGCTATGGCTACACCTTC	CAWIWGPGYGYTF
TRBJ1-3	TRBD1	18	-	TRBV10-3	TGTGCCATCAGTGACCCCGGGGACAGGGCAAAGCCTGGAAACACCATATATTTT	CAISDPGDRAKPGNTIYF
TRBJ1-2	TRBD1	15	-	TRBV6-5	TGTGCCAGCAGTTACTCTTATGCAGGGGGATATGGCTACACCTTC	CASSYSYAGGYGYTF
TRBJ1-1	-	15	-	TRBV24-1	TGTGCCACCAGGCCGGCGGGGGCCCAGAACACTGAAGCTTTCTTT	CATRPAGAQNTEAFF
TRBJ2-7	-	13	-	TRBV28	TGTGCCAGCAGTTTCGGGAACACTGGTGAGGAGTACTTC	CASSFGNTGEEYF
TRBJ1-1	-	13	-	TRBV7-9	TGTGCCAGCAGCGCCGAGGTGTGGGCTGAAGCTTTCTTT	CASSAEVWAEAFF
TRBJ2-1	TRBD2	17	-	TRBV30	TGTGCCTGGAGTGTCCGGTTAGCGGGGGGGCCGCGTAATGAGCAGTTCTTC	CAWSVRLAGGPRNEQFF
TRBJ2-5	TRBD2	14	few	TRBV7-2	TGTGCCAGCAGCTTTGGGAGCGGGGAAGAGACCCAGTACTTC	CASSFGSGEETQYF
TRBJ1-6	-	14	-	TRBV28	TGTGCCAGCAGTTTAGGCATTCTAGATTCACCCCTCCACTTT	CASSLGILDSPLHF